The rows below give T cell receptor beta chains drawn from one sample of a study of shared clonotypes between healthy human individuals. The protocol was immunoSEQ multiplex PCR, while the TCRdb copy is restricted to in-frame clones and leaves out a portion. This table has about 1.4 million clones, 95% to 97% appearing once. Sequenced sample: naive CD4+ T cells sorted from blood. Every receptor here comes from a man younger than 45 in good health. CDR3s include the opening cysteine and the closing phenylalanine or tryptophan. A D gene is named only where the DNA matches it firmly. Expanded clones are given a class, and other clones once, few, many or no size at all.

d_call	clone_size	v_call	j_call	cdr3_nt	cdr3_aa
TRBD2	.	TRBV5-1	TRBJ2-3	TGCGCCAGCAGCTTTCGCCCTTTTGGCGGGAGACAATCTAGCACAGATACGCAGTATTTT	CASSFRPFGGRQSSTDTQYF
TRBD2	once	TRBV5-1	TRBJ2-7	TGCGCCAGCAGCTACGCTAGCGGAGTTTACGAGCAGTACTTC	CASSYASGVYEQYF
TRBD2	.	TRBV2	TRBJ2-7	TGTGCCAGCAGGAAATCAATACGGCGGGAGGGTACCTACGAGCAGTACTTC	CASRKSIRREGTYEQYF
.	.	TRBV7-8	TRBJ2-6	TGTGCCAGCAGCTTACAGCAAGCCGGGGCCAACGTCCTGACTTTC	CASSLQQAGANVLTF
.	.	TRBV9	TRBJ2-1	TGTGCCAGCAGCGTACGAATTGGAACCAATGAGCAGTTCTTC	CASSVRIGTNEQFF
TRBD1	.	TRBV29-1	TRBJ2-3	TGCAGCGTTACCTGGACAGGGCTCGCCGGAGATACGCAGTATTTT	CSVTWTGLAGDTQYF
TRBD2	.	TRBV7-2	TRBJ2-1	TGTGCCAGCAGCCCCCGGGGAGGGCCCTACAATGAGCAGTTCTTC	CASSPRGGPYNEQFF
TRBD2	.	TRBV28	TRBJ2-3	TGTGCCAGCAGTTACCTAATCTCTAGCGGGAGGCCCAACACAGATACGCAGTATTTT	CASSYLISSGRPNTDTQYF
TRBD1	once	TRBV5-4	TRBJ2-1	TGTGCCAGCAGCTTGGCAGCCGGGACAGGGCAATTCAATGAGCAGTTCTTC	CASSLAAGTGQFNEQFF
.	.	TRBV7-2	TRBJ2-3	TGTGCCAGCAGCTTAGTGCAGGGTGCGGATACGCAGTATTTT	CASSLVQGADTQYF
.	.	TRBV5-1	TRBJ2-1	TGCGCCAGCTCGTCAGGAAGCGGGTCCTACAATGAGCAGTTCTTC	CASSSGSGSYNEQFF
TRBD2	.	TRBV5-1	TRBJ2-2	TGCGCCAGCAGCTTGGATGGCGGGAGGGGAACCGGGGAGCTGTTTTTT	CASSLDGGRGTGELFF
TRBD1	.	TRBV9	TRBJ2-2	TGTGCCAGCAGCAGTCGACAGGGGATGAACACCGGGGAGCTGTTTTTT	CASSSRQGMNTGELFF
TRBD1	.	TRBV11-2	TRBJ1-3	TGTGCCAGCAGCTCACTAACCAGGACAGGGGGAATCTCTGGAAACACCATATATTTT	CASSSLTRTGGISGNTIYF
.	.	TRBV9	TRBJ2-2	TGTGCCAGCGGACGTAGGGACGGTAACACCGGGGAGCTGTTTTTT	CASGRRDGNTGELFF
.	.	TRBV5-4	TRBJ1-3	TGTGCCAGCAGCTTGGCCCCAGGAGTTGATGGAAACACCATATATTTT	CASSLAPGVDGNTIYF
.	.	TRBV7-2	TRBJ2-5	TGTGCCAGCAGCTTAGCCCAGCAAGAGACCCAGTACTTC	CASSLAQQETQYF
TRBD2	.	TRBV5-1	TRBJ2-1	TGCGCCAGCAGCTTGAGAATGCTAGCGGGAGGGCCAATAAGCAATGAGCAGTTCTTC	CASSLRMLAGGPISNEQFF